This T cell receptor beta chain originates from a study of beta chain features in type 1 diabetes. Sorted CD4+ subsets: naive, central memory, regulatory, stem cell-like memory (CD45RO/CCR7/CD25/CD127/CD95/CD27 panel). The CDR3 spans 15 residues. V was cut by 4 bases and J by 6 bases, with 21 bases left in between. Germline V gene data show CDR1 as SQVTM and CDR2 as ANQGSEA. Regarding this clone: Its antigen is unidentified.

Expressed TCRB transcripts got sequenced, as all isolated RNA was reverse transcribed. Libraries were prepared by immunoSEQ multiplex PCR; TCRdb keeps only in-frame clonotypes and omits some of them. This sample carries 120,000 to 150,000 clones, more than 10% of them seen once, and the ten largest clones take 1.3%. General observations from the study: All four CD4+ subsets from Type 1 diabetes patients carried moderately but significantly shorter TCRB CDR3s. PCR may have favored shorter templates equally in patients and controls. Relative to healthy donors, patients appeared to have naive, central memory and Treg TCRB repertoires that were more similar.

The clonotype comes from a man aged 18 to 30 with type 1 diabetes. The rearrangement links TRBV29-1 to TRBJ1-2; D is possibly TRBD1 (5 bases). The sequenced material came from central memory CD4+ T cells from blood. The CDR3 DNA reads TGCAGCGTTGGCGGGGGGGATGGTTTCCGGGATGGCTACACCTTC. Its protein product is CSVGGGDGFRDGYTF.